This T cell receptor beta chain was retrieved from a study of liver allograft versus peripheral blood T cells (dated by TCRdb to 2018 to 2021). For the wider study: The study compared T cell receptor repertoires found within transplanted livers against repertoires in the peripheral blood of liver transplant recipients.

CDR1 and CDR2 were assigned from the germline V gene as SGHTA and FQGTGA. Inclusive of the bounding cysteine and phenylalanine, the CDR3 is 14 residues long. Only the CDR3 part of the read is kept: 42 bases, read in frame from the first base. V is pruned by 3 bases and J by 4 bases, leaving 5 bases of the junction without a gene match. The study at large found these results: The T cell receptor repertoires within liver allografts were reported to be different from the T cell receptor repertoires detected in peripheral blood.

Turning to this clonotype: Its specific antigen is unknown. No clone much larger than this one lies a single base away; base qualities are absent.

TCRdb names Illumina MiSeq as the instrument used. TCRdb handled the public reads itself, with Q25 trimming in fastp and clone calling in MiXCR, and kept productive beta chains. Duplicate CDR3 protein sequences are folded into a single record with the most common DNA and genes. The sample table lists some 9,000 distinct CDR3 sequences, roughly 25% of them with a count of one. The ten most abundant clones make up about 7.7% of the sample. This TCR came from a human patient who had a liver transplant. After a transplant, not all T cells may be the patient's own; some may come from the graft donor. Recombination linked TRBV7-3 to TRBJ1-1; 7 junctional bases match TRBD1. The CDR3 protein sequence reads: CASSFQGVGTEAFF. The bases are TGTGCCAGCAGCTTCCAGGGGGTTGGCACTGAAGCTTTCTTT. This CDR3, with the reference TRBV7-3 and TRBJ1-1 proteins standing in past its ends, gives the full variable domain GAGVSQTPSNKVTEKGKYVELRCDPISGHTALYWYRQSLGQGPEFLIYFQGTGAADDSGLPNDRFFAVRPEGSVSTLKIQRTERGDSAVYLCASSFQGVGTEAFFGQGTRLTVV.